This T cell receptor (beta chain) was sequenced for a study of control samples from healthy donors and cancer patients. The CDR3 spans 17 residues. The germline V gene has CDR1 KGHSH and CDR2 LQKENI. Clones were sequenced by immunoSEQ multiplex PCR, and TCRdb holds only the in-frame ones, with some missing. The data show 170,000 or so clones, around 94% seen once. J is TRBJ2-7 and V is TRBV18; 10 bases fit TRBD2. With the DNA end fitting TRBJ2-1 better, the J assignment may be wrong. The source material was blood. The receptor was derived from a woman between 18 and 29 years old in good health. CDR3 sequence: CASSPRLAGEMYDEQFF. The CDR3 DNA reads TGTGCCAGCTCACCGAGGCTAGCGGGAGAAATGTACGATGAGCAGTTCTTC.